The 18 T cell receptor beta chains below were found in one sample sequenced in a study of untreated major depressive disorder. Broader study findings: TRBV05-01 (Vbeta 5.1) usage was higher in CD4+ T cells of depressed patients than controls.

No antigens are known for them. TCRdb's copy holds only in-frame clones and misses some; the assay was immunoSEQ multiplex PCR. The repertoire has about 27,000 clones, about 91% of them found once; the top ten carry roughly 0.72%. Source material: CD4+ T cells from PBMCs. The receptors come from a woman aged 25-40 years with major depressive disorder.

This chain joins TRBV15 and TRBJ1-5; TRBD1 matches at 8 bases. J was trimmed by 3 bases and V by 1 base; bases with no gene match: 5. From germline, CDR1 is LNHNV and CDR2 YYDKDF (reference sequence). The CDR3 is made up of 16 amino acids. The CDR3 region has the DNA TGTGCCACCAGCAGAGGCTCAGGGGGCGACAATCAGCCCCAGCATTTT. Translated: CATSRGSGGDNQPQHF.

This clone has more than one count but fewer than ten. The rearrangement links TRBV11-1 to TRBJ2-7, with D hard to call. The ends were cut back, 0 bases at V and 1 base at J, with 7 bases in the middle. CDR1 SGHAT and CDR2 FQDESV come from the germline V gene (reference sequence). The CDR3 loop spans 14 amino acids. The CDR3 here is CASSLAFGSYEQYF. The CDR3 DNA follows: TGTGCCAGCAGCTTAGCATTCGGGTCCTACGAGCAGTACTTC.

The V and J genes are TRBV11-3 and TRBJ1-4, with 8 positions matching TRBD1. The CDR3 has 15 residues. Germline CDR1 is SGHNT and CDR2 is YENEEA. Trimming removed 4 bases from V and 8 bases from J; junction bases left unmatched: 9. The CDR3: CASSSIQGASEKLFF. The CDR3 DNA is TGTGCCAGCAGCTCAATTCAGGGGGCGAGCGAAAAACTGTTTTTT.

This chain connects TRBV5-1 to TRBJ1-6, with a weak D call TRBD1 (5 bases). V was trimmed by 2 bases and J by 5 bases, leaving 11 bases between them. This CDR3 region has 15 residues. Per the germline V gene, CDR1 is SGHRS and CDR2 is YFSETQ. CDR3 sequence: CASSLQTANNSPLHF. In nucleotides, the CDR3 is TGCGCCAGCAGCTTACAGACAGCCAATAATTCACCCCTCCACTTT.

The chain links TRBV28 to TRBJ1-4, with 9 bases identical to TRBD1. The CDR3 totals 14 residues. J gave up 8 bases and V 5 bases, and 6 bases lay outside the gene matches. CDR1 and CDR2 (germline): MDHEN, SYDVKM. The chain's CDR3 is CASSTGGLGEKLFF. DNA of the CDR3: TGTGCCAGCAGTACAGGGGGCCTAGGGGAAAAACTGTTTTTT.

The rearrangement links TRBV19 to TRBJ1-5, with a possible D match to TRBD1 (5 bases). Germline-derived CDR1 and CDR2 are LNHDA and SQIVND (reference sequence). Trimming took off 6 bases at V and 7 bases at J, with 16 bases between the two ends. CDR3 length: 14 amino acids. This CDR3 is CASRSGDPIQPQHF. As DNA, the CDR3 is TGTGCCAGTAGATCCGGGGACCCGATCCAGCCCCAGCATTTT.

The chain links TRBV7-2 to TRBJ1-2, with TRBD1 identical over 8 bases. The germline CDR1 and CDR2 sequences are SGHTA and FQGNSA. V was pared by 2 bases and J by 4 bases, with 12 bases of the junction left unmatched. The CDR3 extends over 17 amino acids. As DNA, the CDR3 is TGTGCCAGCAGCTTAAGCCCCAAACAGGGGGTAGGCTATGGCTACACCTTC. Translation: CASSLSPKQGVGYGYTF.

V gene TRBV27 combines with J gene TRBJ1-5; 9 bases are shared with TRBD1. J gave up 4 bases and V 4 bases, and 5 bases lay outside the gene matches. The CDR3 has 15 amino acids. Germline lookup yields CDR1 MNHEY and CDR2 SMNVEV (reference sequence). DNA of the CDR3: TGTGCCAGCAGTTCCTGGGACAGGGTGAATCAGCCCCAGCATTTT. Its protein product is CASSSWDRVNQPQHF.

The V gene is TRBV11-2, the J gene TRBJ2-7; D not resolved. CDR3 length: 12 amino acids. The V end was cut by 5 bases, the J end by 0 bases, with 5 bases between. The germline V gene has CDR1 SGHAT and CDR2 FQNNGV. CDR3 DNA sequence: TGTGCCAGCAGCGTGAGCTCCTACGAGCAGTACTTC. Translation: CASSVSSYEQYF.

This clone was detected only once. The V gene is TRBV9, the J gene TRBJ1-1, with TRBD1 matching over 10 bases. CDR1 is SGDLS, CDR2 YYNGEE, per germline. This CDR3 is 15 amino acids long. V lost 1 base, J lost 5 bases, and 5 bases stayed unmatched. CDR3 sequence (DNA): TGTGCCAGCAGCGTATCCTGGACAGGGGGTACTGAAGCTTTCTTT. Its translation is CASSVSWTGGTEAFF.

This clone was detected a few times. The chain couples TRBV7-8 to TRBJ1-5; 7 nucleotides agree with TRBD1. This CDR3 is built from 16 residues. The germline V gene has CDR1 SGHVS and CDR2 FQNEAQ. After removal of 1 base from V and 4 bases from J, the junction contained 7 bases not matched to a gene. The CDR3 sequence is CASSLVGAGGNQPQHF. The CDR3 DNA reads as TGTGCCAGCAGCTTAGTAGGGGCAGGGGGTAATCAGCCCCAGCATTTT.

The V and J genes are TRBV7-2 and TRBJ2-7; D is possibly TRBD2 (7 bases). The CDR3 is 13 amino acids. The V end was cut by 5 bases, the J end by 6 bases, with 14 bases between. Germline CDR1 reads SGHTA; CDR2 reads FQGNSA. CDR3 protein: CASSAVGGREQYF. CDR3 nucleotides: TGTGCCAGCAGCGCCGTCGGGGGGCGCGAGCAGTACTTC.

The rearrangement links TRBV7-2 to TRBJ1-2; 8 nucleotides match TRBD1. The CDR3 has 15 residues. Germline assignment: CDR1 SGHTA and CDR2 FQGNSA. With V trimmed by 4 bases and J by 3 bases, 7 bases remained unmatched. The CDR3 region is CASSWGQADYYGYTF. In DNA form, the CDR3 reads TGTGCCAGCAGCTGGGGACAGGCCGACTACTATGGCTACACCTTC.

The V gene is TRBV7-8, the J gene TRBJ1-3; D gene unclear. Germline values: CDR1 SGHVS, CDR2 FQNEAQ. Trimming took 2 bases from V and 2 from J, leaving 7 bases between them. The CDR3 runs 14 residues. The chain's CDR3 is CASSLHGAGNTIYF. In DNA, the CDR3 is TGTGCCAGCAGCTTACACGGAGCTGGAAACACCATATATTTT.

J is TRBJ2-1 and V is TRBV5-4; D remains ambiguous. From germline, CDR1 is SGHNT and CDR2 YYREEE (reference sequence). V was pared by 0 bases and J by 0 bases, with 10 bases between. The CDR3 consists of 16 residues. The CDR3 DNA is TGTGCCAGCAGCTTGGCGGGCCCCAGCTCCTACAATGAGCAGTTCTTC. Amino acids: CASSLAGPSSYNEQFF.

This clone has only one observation. V is TRBV6-6 and J is TRBJ2-5, with no clear D. Trimming stripped 0 bases from V and 2 bases from J, with 1 base between. The germline V gene encodes CDR1 MNHNY and CDR2 SVGAGI (reference sequence). This CDR3 comprises 12 residues. The CDR3 loop is CASSYSQETQYF. CDR3 in DNA: TGTGCCAGCAGTTACTCTCAAGAGACCCAGTACTTC.

The V gene is TRBV5-4, the J gene TRBJ1-1, with D possibly being TRBD1 (5 bases). Germline V lookup: CDR1 SGHNT, CDR2 YYREEE (reference sequence). V was clipped by 4 bases and J by 5 bases, with 21 bases between them. This CDR3 spans 16 amino acids. In DNA form, the CDR3 reads TGTGCCAGCAGCCTGGGGGTAGGTGGGGCGGTAACTGAAGCTTTCTTT. Translating it yields CASSLGVGGAVTEAFF.

The chain is built from TRBV5-1 and TRBJ2-1, with 10 nucleotides matching TRBD2. Germline CDR1 and CDR2: SGHRS and YFSETQ. The CDR3 extends over 19 amino acids. V was pared by 4 bases and J by 7 bases, with 20 bases of the junction left unmatched. The DNA of the CDR3 is TGCGCCAGCAGCCCCGGACTAGCGGCCGGAACGGGAAGACCAAATGAGCAGTTCTTC. Its translation: CASSPGLAAGTGRPNEQFF.